This entry describes one TCR beta chain. What it recognizes is unknown. This specimen comes from a study of shared clonotypes between healthy human individuals. V lost 3 bases to trimming and J lost 10 bases, with 12 bases between them. The CDR3 covers 12 residues. Germline V gene data show CDR1 as SEHNR and CDR2 as FQNEAQ (reference sequence). Genomic DNA (from each subset) was split evenly across several immunoSEQ plates. Repertoires were generated with immunoSEQ multiplex PCR, while TCRdb's copy carries only in-frame clones and drops some. The table records about 560,000 clones, around three quarters of them present only once. Study results and caveats: What limited the represented genetic and exposure-history diversity was the small number of donors.

The sequence derives from a woman between 40 and 50 years old in good health. Some clones in this sample may be carry-over from other donors' samples. The rearrangement uses TRBV7-9 and TRBJ1-1, with a weak D call TRBD1 (5 bases). The source material was PBMCs. The DNA of the CDR3 is TGTGCCAGCAGCTTTTTCAAGGGACCAGCTTTCTTT. This encodes CASSFFKGPAFF.